This T cell receptor beta chain came from a study of CD8 T cells in Susac syndrome. Germline assignment: CDR1 MNHNY and CDR2 SVGAGI (reference sequence). V lost 0 bases, J lost 4 bases, and 13 bases lay in between. This CDR3 is 15 amino acids long. An input of about 0.5 to 1 ug of RNA was subjected to reverse transcription using random hexamers. TCRdb passed the immunoSEQ multiplex PCR reads through MiXCR, listing each CDR3 protein once. The data hold some 300,000 distinct CDR3 sequences, with about 88% observed a single time. This clonotype was sampled from a human donor with multiple sclerosis. This chain joins TRBV6-6 and TRBJ2-7, with D perhaps matching TRBD1 or TRBD2 (5 bases each). The source material was CD8+ T cells from PBMCs. The CDR3 spells CASSYSAGSQYEQYF. The CDR3 nucleotides are TGTGCCAGCAGTTACTCGGCAGGGAGCCAATACGAGCAGTACTTC.